Many counts were recorded for the clone carrying this T cell receptor (beta chain). The record originates from a study of T cells after yellow fever vaccination. Germline lookup yields CDR1 MDHEN and CDR2 SYDVKM. The trim removed 3 bases at V and 7 bases at J, leaving 7 bases unmatched. There are 14 residues in the CDR3. Via MiXCR, TCRdb re-called the 5' RACE reads, giving one row per CDR3 protein. The data show 25,000 to 35,000 distinct CDR3 sequences, about 4.6% seen once. This clonotype was sampled from a man between 25 and 39 years old who received the YFV17D yellow fever vaccine. The chain carries TRBV28 and TRBJ2-7; 9 bases align to TRBD1. The source was CD8+ T cells sorted from PBMCs, collected 5 days after the yellow fever booster vaccination. CDR3 coding DNA: TGTGCCAGCAGTTTCTACAGGGGGCAGGGGGAGCAGTACTTC. Translation: CASSFYRGQGEQYF.